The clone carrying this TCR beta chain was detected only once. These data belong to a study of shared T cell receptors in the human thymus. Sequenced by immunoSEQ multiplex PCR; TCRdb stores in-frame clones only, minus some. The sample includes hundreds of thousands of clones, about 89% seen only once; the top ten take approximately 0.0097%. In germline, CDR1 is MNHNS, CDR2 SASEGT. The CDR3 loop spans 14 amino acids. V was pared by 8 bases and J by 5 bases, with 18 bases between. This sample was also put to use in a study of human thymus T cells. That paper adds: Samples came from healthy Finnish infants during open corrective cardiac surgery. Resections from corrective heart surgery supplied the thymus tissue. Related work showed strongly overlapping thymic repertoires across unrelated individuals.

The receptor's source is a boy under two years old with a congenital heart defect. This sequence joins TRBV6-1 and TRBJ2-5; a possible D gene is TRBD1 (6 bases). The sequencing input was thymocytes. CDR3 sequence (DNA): TGTGCCAGCGTTCAACAGGGAAGGACGGAGACCCAGTACTTC. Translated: CASVQQGRTETQYF.